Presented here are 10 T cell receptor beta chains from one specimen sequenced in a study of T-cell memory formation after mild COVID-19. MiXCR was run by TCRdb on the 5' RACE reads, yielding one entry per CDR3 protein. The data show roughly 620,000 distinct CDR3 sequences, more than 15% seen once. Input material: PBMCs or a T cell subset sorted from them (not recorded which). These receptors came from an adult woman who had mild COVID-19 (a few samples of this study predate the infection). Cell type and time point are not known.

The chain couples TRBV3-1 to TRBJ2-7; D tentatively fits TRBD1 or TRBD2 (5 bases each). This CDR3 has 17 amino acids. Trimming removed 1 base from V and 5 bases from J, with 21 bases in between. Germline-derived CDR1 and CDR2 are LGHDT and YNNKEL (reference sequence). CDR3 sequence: CASSQAFSWAGSNEQYF. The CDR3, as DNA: TGTGCCAGCAGCCAAGCATTTAGTTGGGCAGGGAGCAACGAGCAGTACTTC.

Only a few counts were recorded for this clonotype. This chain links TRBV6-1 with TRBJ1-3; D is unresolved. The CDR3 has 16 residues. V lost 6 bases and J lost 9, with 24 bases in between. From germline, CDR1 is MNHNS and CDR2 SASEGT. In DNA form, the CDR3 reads TGTGCCAGCAGCGAGCTATCAGCTTCTCGGGGAGGCACCATATATTTT. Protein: CASSELSASRGGTIYF.

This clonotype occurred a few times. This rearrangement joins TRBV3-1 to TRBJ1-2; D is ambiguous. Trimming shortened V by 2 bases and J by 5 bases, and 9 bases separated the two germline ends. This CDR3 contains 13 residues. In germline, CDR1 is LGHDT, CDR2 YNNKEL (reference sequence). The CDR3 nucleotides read TGTGCCAGCAGCCAAAGCCCCACTTATGGCTACACCTTC. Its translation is CASSQSPTYGYTF.

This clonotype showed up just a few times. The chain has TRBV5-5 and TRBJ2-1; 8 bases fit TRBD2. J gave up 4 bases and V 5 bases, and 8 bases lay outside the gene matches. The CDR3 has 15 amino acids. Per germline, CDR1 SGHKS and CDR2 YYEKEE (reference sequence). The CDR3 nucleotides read TGTGCCAGCAGGGGTGCGGGGGGAGTTTACAATGAGCAGTTCTTC. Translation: CASRGAGGVYNEQFF.

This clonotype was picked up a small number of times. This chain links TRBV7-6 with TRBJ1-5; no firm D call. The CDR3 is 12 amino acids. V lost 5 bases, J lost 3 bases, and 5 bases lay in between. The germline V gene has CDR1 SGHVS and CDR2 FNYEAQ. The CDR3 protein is CASSAPNQPQHF. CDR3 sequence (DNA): TGTGCCAGCAGCGCCCCCAATCAGCCCCAGCATTTT.

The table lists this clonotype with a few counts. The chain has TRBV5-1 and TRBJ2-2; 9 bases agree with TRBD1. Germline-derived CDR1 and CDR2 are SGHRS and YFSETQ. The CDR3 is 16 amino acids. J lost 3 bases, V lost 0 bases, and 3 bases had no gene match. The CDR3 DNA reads TGCGCCAGCAGCTTGGGGGACAGGGTCGACACCGGGGAGCTGTTTTTT. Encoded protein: CASSLGDRVDTGELFF.

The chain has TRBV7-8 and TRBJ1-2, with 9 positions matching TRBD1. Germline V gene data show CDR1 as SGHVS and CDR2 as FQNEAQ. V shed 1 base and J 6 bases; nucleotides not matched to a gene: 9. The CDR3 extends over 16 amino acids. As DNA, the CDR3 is TGTGCCAGCAGCTTAGTTCCTGACAGGGGGAGGAATGGCTACACCTTC. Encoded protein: CASSLVPDRGRNGYTF.

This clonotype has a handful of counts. DNA for the CDR3: TGTGCCAGCAGCTTACTTTTAGGAGAAAAAGGCCCCTACGAGCAGTACTTC. Its translation: CASSLLLGEKGPYEQYF. The V gene is TRBV13, the J gene TRBJ2-7; D unresolved. Trimming pared 2 bases from V and 2 bases from J, leaving 19 bases between. The CDR3 has 17 amino acids. CDR1 and CDR2 (germline): PRHDT, FYEKMQ (reference sequence).

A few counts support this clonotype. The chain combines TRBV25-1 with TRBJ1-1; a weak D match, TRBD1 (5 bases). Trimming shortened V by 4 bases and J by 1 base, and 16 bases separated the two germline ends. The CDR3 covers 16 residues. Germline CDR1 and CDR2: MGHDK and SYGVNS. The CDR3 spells CASSGGRGRPNTEAFF. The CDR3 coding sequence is TGTGCCAGCAGTGGGGGGAGAGGGCGTCCGAACACTGAAGCTTTCTTT.

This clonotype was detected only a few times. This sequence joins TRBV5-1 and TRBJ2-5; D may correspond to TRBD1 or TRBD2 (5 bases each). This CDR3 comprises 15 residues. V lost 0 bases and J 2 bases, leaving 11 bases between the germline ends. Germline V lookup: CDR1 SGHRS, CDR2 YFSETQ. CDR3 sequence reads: CASSLDPGPQETQYF. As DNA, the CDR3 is TGCGCCAGCAGCTTGGACCCGGGACCACAAGAGACCCAGTACTTC.